This T cell receptor (beta chain) was retrieved from a study of radiotherapy plus CTLA-4 blockade in lung cancer. Sequencing was performed with immunoSEQ multiplex PCR; in TCRdb, only in-frame clones are kept and a portion is missing. The table has roughly 98,000 clones, approximately 78% seen once; the top ten hold around 3%. The CDR3 is 15 amino acids. J gave up 6 bases and V 4 bases, and 11 bases lay outside the gene matches. Germline lookup yields CDR1 SGHDT and CDR2 YYEEEE. Specimen: peripheral blood, collected from a patient treated with radiotherapy plus ipilimumab. The TCR sequence derives from a human donor with non-small cell lung cancer who had a partial response to radiotherapy plus ipilimumab. The chain couples TRBV5-6 to TRBJ2-7; 9 nucleotides match TRBD1. In nucleotides, the CDR3 is TGTGCCAGCAGCCAACCACAGGGGGCGCTCGGCGAGCAGTACTTC. This gives the protein CASSQPQGALGEQYF.